This TCR beta chain was found in a study of metastatic and nonmetastatic thyroid tumors. About the research overall: For malignant and benign thyroid patients, tumor or nodule tissue and blood were the sources whose repertoires were compared.

This CDR3 spans 16 amino acids. Germline-derived CDR1 and CDR2 are MNHNS and SASEGT. The germline V and J ends were trimmed by 8 bases and 0 bases, with 17 bases remaining between them. This clone appeared many times. The antigen is undetermined. Per the original data handling: CDR3 differences across clinicopathological groups were used to build a distant-metastasis classifier for papillary thyroid cancer. Via MiXCR, TCRdb re-called the PCR reads. The V and J calls and clone size come from TCRdb's table, not from the authors' own analysis. Of approximately 40,000 clones in the sample, 28% are singletons; the top ten hold around 9.6%. Nobody among the patients had been given any treatment before thyroid surgery. Study-level results: Significantly greater TCR beta diversity was reportedly found in malignant thyroid tumors than in benign nodules (in blood and tumor).

The clonotype was recovered from a male donor with papillary thyroid cancer or a benign thyroid nodule (not recorded which). Some clones in this sample may be carry-over from other donors' samples. The sequenced sample consisted of blood. The chain links TRBV6-1 to TRBJ1-5; no clear D gene. CDR3 in amino acids: CASAPSTGYSNQPQHF. CDR3 nucleotides: TGTGCCAGCGCCCCTTCAACGGGCTATAGCAATCAGCCCCAGCATTTT.